A single sample is the source of the 19 T cell receptor beta chains below, sequenced in a study of blood T cell repertoires in COVID-19. Here immunoSEQ multiplex PCR was the method, and the copy in TCRdb shows in-frame clones only, minus some. Here the sample spans roughly 150,000 clones, approximately 88% being singletons. The specimen was peripheral blood. The receptors originated from a woman older than 75 with active or convalescent COVID-19.

The V gene is TRBV9, the J gene TRBJ1-4; TRBD1 is a possible D gene (5 bases). Trimming cost V 0 bases and J 5 bases, with 8 bases left between them. The CDR3 has 14 residues. In germline, CDR1 is SGDLS, CDR2 YYNGEE. CDR3 bases: TGTGCCAGCAGCGTAGGCGGGGGAAATGAAAAACTGTTTTTT. Its protein is CASSVGGGNEKLFF.

The V and J genes are TRBV30 and TRBJ1-5; a possible D gene is TRBD1 (5 bases). The V gene's germline CDR1 is GTSNPN and CDR2 SVGIG (reference sequence). With 0 bases removed from V and 4 bases from J, the gap between germline ends came to 25 bases. The CDR3 has 19 amino acids. The CDR3 region has the DNA TGTGCCTGGAGTGTACGGGAGGCGGCCATGGAGGGGCTTAATCAGCCCCAGCATTTT. It translates to CAWSVREAAMEGLNQPQHF. Full variable domain (missing parts from reference TRBV30 and TRBJ1-5): SQTIHQWPATLVQPVGSPLSLECTVEGTSNPNLYWYRQAAGRGLQLLFYSVGIGQISSEVPQNLSASRPQDRQFILSSKKLLLSDSGFYLCAWSVREAAMEGLNQPQHFGDGTRLSIL.

The chain recombines TRBV10-3 with TRBJ2-1, with TRBD1 as a possible D gene (6 bases). The CDR3 has 15 amino acids. Trimming shortened V by 0 bases and J by 3 bases, and 9 bases separated the two germline ends. Germline CDR1 ENHRY, CDR2 SYGVKD. The CDR3 is CAISESGDIYNEQFF. The CDR3 coding sequence is TGTGCCATCAGTGAGTCAGGGGACATCTACAATGAGCAGTTCTTC.

The CDR3 loop reads CASSQRGSGVADTQYF. The CDR3 DNA reads TGCGCCAGCAGCCAACGGGGTAGCGGGGTCGCAGATACGCAGTATTTT. This rearrangement joins TRBV5-1 to TRBJ2-3; 8 nucleotides line up with TRBD2. Germline V gene sequence: CDR1 SGHRS, CDR2 YFSETQ. The CDR3 contains 16 residues. Unmatched junction bases numbered 11, after V lost 4 bases and J lost 4 bases.

V usage is TRBV19 and J usage is TRBJ2-2; 8 nucleotides match TRBD1. V was pared by 4 bases and J by 1 base, with 2 bases of the junction left unmatched. CDR1 is LNHDA and CDR2 is SQIVND in the germline V gene (reference sequence). CDR3 length: 15 amino acids. The CDR3 spells CASSRDRMNTGELFF. The CDR3 nucleotides are TGTGCCAGTAGTAGGGACAGGATGAACACCGGGGAGCTGTTTTTT.

This chain uses TRBV18 with TRBJ1-4, with 8 bases that match TRBD1. V gave up 6 bases and J gave up 8 bases; unmatched junction bases: 11. CDR1 is KGHSH and CDR2 is LQKENI in the germline V gene. The CDR3 has 15 amino acids. In DNA, the CDR3 is TGTGCCAGCTCTCACCCGGGACAGGCTACGGAAAAACTGTTTTTT. Amino acids: CASSHPGQATEKLFF.

DNA of the CDR3: TGTGCCAGCAGCCAACTATCGGGGGGGCAGAGGGAGACCCAGTACTTC. Protein product: CASSQLSGGQRETQYF. This chain connects TRBV4-2 to TRBJ2-5, with TRBD2 identical over 8 bases. Germline trimming cut 2 bases from V and 5 bases from J; bases unmatched to any gene: 10. CDR3 length: 16 residues. CDR1 is LGHNA, CDR2 YNFKEQ, per germline.

This clone was seen only once. The gene calls are TRBV4-1 and TRBJ1-1; 10 nucleotides line up with TRBD1. J gave up 5 bases and V 3 bases, and 12 bases lay outside the gene matches. This CDR3 is built from 17 residues. From germline, CDR1 is MGHRA and CDR2 YSYEKL. For the CDR3, the DNA is TGCGCCAGCAGCCATGTCGGGGGGCGGACAGGGGGGACTGAAGCTTTCTTT. It encodes CASSHVGGRTGGTEAFF.

V and J are TRBV19 and TRBJ1-2; TRBD1 agrees at 7 bases. Germline V gene data show CDR1 as LNHDA and CDR2 as SQIVND (reference sequence). The junction had 6 bases not matched to a gene; V was cut back by 4 bases and J by 4 bases. This CDR3 has 14 amino acids. In DNA form, the CDR3 reads TGTGCCAGTAGTAGGGAGCAGGGGGTCTATGGCTACACCTTC. This sequence encodes CASSREQGVYGYTF.

The V call is TRBV10-3, the J call TRBJ1-5; D unclear. Germline V gene sequence: CDR1 ENHRY, CDR2 SYGVKD. Deletions cut 4 bases from V and 6 bases from J, with 13 bases between. The length of the CDR3 is 14 residues. The chain's CDR3 is CAISGQEGGQPQHF. CDR3 in DNA: TGTGCCATCAGTGGCCAGGAGGGCGGTCAGCCCCAGCATTTT.

The V call is TRBV18, the J call TRBJ2-7, with D hard to call. V lost 3 bases and J 3 bases, leaving 15 bases between the germline ends. Per germline, CDR1 KGHSH and CDR2 LQKENI. CDR3 length: 15 amino acids. For the CDR3, the DNA is TGTGCCAGCTCACCGCCTGACTGGTCCCTCTACGAGCAGTACTTC. Protein product: CASSPPDWSLYEQYF.

V usage is TRBV7-2 and J usage is TRBJ2-5; a weak D match, TRBD1 (6 bases). The germline gives CDR1 SGHTA, CDR2 FQGNSA. Trimming removed 5 bases at V and 2 bases at J, with 12 bases between. The CDR3 covers 14 residues. The CDR3 sequence is CASSRGQPQETQYF. The DNA of the CDR3 is TGTGCCAGCAGCCGTGGACAGCCACAAGAGACCCAGTACTTC. The full variable domain, rest sourced from reference TRBV7-2 and TRBJ2-5, is GAGVSQSPSNKVTEKGKDVELRCDPISGHTALYWYRQSLGQGLEFLIYFQGNSAPDKSGLPSDRFSAERTGGSVSTLTIQRTQQEDSAVYLCASSRGQPQETQYFGPGTRLLVL.

The V call is TRBV6-5, the J call TRBJ1-3; 9 nucleotides agree with TRBD1. The CDR3 has 15 residues. Germline V gene data show CDR1 as MNHEY and CDR2 as SVGAGI. J gave up 2 bases and V 7 bases, and 6 bases lay outside the gene matches. The CDR3 sequence is CASNPGQGPGNTIYF. The DNA for the CDR3 is TGTGCCAGCAATCCGGGACAGGGTCCTGGAAACACCATATATTTT.

The chain joins TRBV6-5 to TRBJ1-1, with D unclear. Germline V gene lookup returns CDR1 MNHEY and CDR2 SVGAGI. The V gene lost 10 bases and the J gene lost 5 bases, with 11 bases spanning the gap. CDR3 length: 11 amino acids. The CDR3 region is CAIAGVTEAFF. Here the CDR3 DNA reads TGTGCCATCGCAGGTGTTACTGAAGCTTTCTTT.

This clone appeared once. The rearrangement links TRBV25-1 to TRBJ2-2, with a tentative D call TRBD1 (6 bases). The germline V gene has CDR1 MGHDK and CDR2 SYGVNS. The germline V and J ends were trimmed by 3 bases and 8 bases, with 10 bases remaining between them. The length of the CDR3 is 13 residues. CDR3 sequence reads: CASSDTGSGELFF. The CDR3 nucleotides read TGTGCCAGCAGTGATACAGGGTCGGGGGAGCTGTTTTTT.

V is TRBV19 and J is TRBJ2-3; 13 bases map to TRBD2. The V segment lost 4 bases and the J segment 2 bases; nucleotides outside the gene matches: 3. Germline loops: CDR1 LNHDA, CDR2 SQIVND (reference sequence). The CDR3 is 16 amino acids. This CDR3 reads CASSTTSGGLTDTQYF. CDR3 DNA sequence: TGTGCCAGTAGTACGACTAGCGGGGGGCTCACAGATACGCAGTATTTT.

This clone was detected only once. The chain carries TRBV4-3 and TRBJ2-2, with D possibly matching TRBD2 (7 bases). V lost 0 bases to trimming and J lost 4 bases, with 15 bases between them. The CDR3 contains 17 residues. The germline CDR1 and CDR2 sequences are LGHNA and YSLEER. Here the CDR3 DNA reads TGCGCCAGCAGCCAAGAAACTGGGCGGGGGCCCACCGGGGAGCTGTTTTTT. Translated: CASSQETGRGPTGELFF.

The V gene is TRBV7-2, the J gene TRBJ1-1, with D tentatively TRBD1 (5 bases). The CDR3 extends over 13 amino acids. The V gene's germline CDR1 is SGHTA and CDR2 FQGNSA. V lost 3 bases and J lost 5, with 10 bases in between. In DNA form, the CDR3 reads TGTGCCAGCAGCTTTAGCCAGGGTACTGAAGCTTTCTTT. This sequence encodes CASSFSQGTEAFF.

This chain connects TRBV7-9 to TRBJ1-4, with D unresolved. The germline V gene has CDR1 SEHNR and CDR2 FQNEAQ (reference sequence). V was cut by 1 base and J by 2 bases, with 8 bases left in between. This CDR3 is built from 15 residues. CDR3 region: CASSLGGRTNEKLFF. The DNA for the CDR3 is TGTGCCAGCAGCTTAGGAGGAAGGACTAATGAAAAACTGTTTTTT.